This entry lists 20 T cell receptor beta chains sequenced from one sample in a study of T cells after yellow fever vaccination. TCRdb ran MiXCR on the 5' RACE reads and lists one entry per CDR3 protein. Of about 230,000 distinct CDR3 sequences listed, approximately 6.8% are singletons. Specimen: CD4+ T cells sorted from PBMCs, collected on the day of the yellow fever booster vaccination. These TCRs come from a man aged 25-45 years who received the YFV17D yellow fever vaccine.

This chain joins TRBV29-1 and TRBJ2-3; TRBD2 aligns across 11 bases. The CDR3 sequence is 15 residues long. V trimming: 4 bases; J trimming: 3 bases; junction bases outside the gene matches: 6. Germline CDR1 is SQVTM and CDR2 is ANQGSEA. In DNA form, the CDR3 reads TGCAGCGTTGGCGGGACTAGCGGTAGAACAGATACGCAGTATTTT. Amino acids: CSVGGTSGRTDTQYF.

At least ten counts were recorded for this clonotype. The J gene is TRBJ2-6, the V gene TRBV7-2; D gene ambiguous. V lost 5 bases, J lost 0 bases, and 8 bases lay in between. The CDR3 is 15 amino acids. Per germline, CDR1 SGHTA and CDR2 FQGNSA. The CDR3 coding sequence is TGTGCCAGCAGCGAACGTACCTCTGGGGCCAACGTCCTGACTTTC. As protein: CASSERTSGANVLTF. Full variable domain (outside the CDR3, taken from reference TRBV7-2 and TRBJ2-6): GAGVSQSPSNKVTEKGKDVELRCDPISGHTALYWYRQSLGQGLEFLIYFQGNSAPDKSGLPSDRFSAERTGGSVSTLTIQRTQQEDSAVYLCASSERTSGANVLTFGAGSRLTVL.

This clonotype came up many times. The chain has TRBV12-5 and TRBJ2-1, with 11 bases identical to TRBD2. The CDR3 runs to 16 residues. With V trimmed by 0 bases and J by 8 bases, 6 bases remained unmatched. Looked up from germline, CDR1 is LGHNT and CDR2 is FRNRAP. The CDR3 loop is CASGLVLAGGPHEQFF. The CDR3 DNA reads TGTGCTAGTGGTTTGGTATTAGCGGGAGGGCCTCATGAGCAGTTCTTC. The entire variable domain, with the rest obtained from reference TRBV12-5 and TRBJ2-1, is as follows: DARVTQTPRHKVTEMGQEVTMRCQPILGHNTVFWYRQTMMQGLELLAYFRNRAPLDDSGMPKDRFSAEMPDATLATLKIQPSEPRDSAVYFCASGLVLAGGPHEQFFGPGTRLTVL.

There are a few counts of this clonotype. As DNA, the CDR3 is TGCAGTGCTACCGAGGGGGGGGTTAATGAAAAACTGTTTTTT. Amino acids: CSATEGGVNEKLFF. The rearrangement links TRBV20-1 to TRBJ1-4, with a tentative D call TRBD1 (6 bases). The germline V gene has CDR1 DFQATT and CDR2 SNEGSKA (reference sequence). V was cut by 4 bases and J by 4 bases, with 13 bases left in between. This CDR3 has 14 amino acids.

This clonotype came up a few times. The V and J genes are TRBV24-1 and TRBJ2-1; 7 bases agree with TRBD1. CDR3 length equals 15 residues. Trimming cost V 4 bases and J 6 bases; bases outside gene matches: 8. In germline, CDR1 is KGHDR, CDR2 SFDVKD. The chain's CDR3 is CATSDAGTETNEQFF. The CDR3 bases are TGTGCCACCAGTGACGCCGGGACAGAGACCAATGAGCAGTTCTTC.

The chain uses TRBV12-3 or TRBV12-4 and TRBJ2-2; D is unclear. The V and J ends lost 4 bases and 6 bases respectively, with 6 bases between them. The CDR3 spans 12 residues. CDR3 sequence (DNA): TGTGCCAGCAGTTGGTCTGCCGGGGAGCTGTTTTTT. It is translated as CASSWSAGELFF.

V usage is TRBV5-1 and J usage is TRBJ2-3; D ambiguous. V dropped 1 base and J dropped 1 base, with 19 bases sitting between them. The V gene's germline CDR1 is SGHRS and CDR2 YFSETQ. This CDR3 contains 18 residues. The CDR3 DNA follows: TGCGCCAGCAGCTTGAGGCCCGCTTATCGGGCCGGCACAGATACGCAGTATTTT. Amino acids: CASSLRPAYRAGTDTQYF.

This clonotype showed up just a few times. This rearrangement joins TRBV25-1 to TRBJ2-1, with 7 bases aligning to TRBD2. V was clipped by 6 bases and J by 9 bases; unmatched bases: 8. The germline CDR1 and CDR2 sequences are MGHDK and SYGVNS. The CDR3 extends over 13 amino acids. CDR3 nucleotide sequence: TGTGCCAGCAGGCGGGGAGGGCCAGGTGAGCAGTTCTTC. Translation gives CASRRGGPGEQFF.

This clonotype was detected ten times or more. This rearrangement joins TRBV5-1 to TRBJ2-3, with 7 bases fitting TRBD1. V lost 2 bases, J lost 5 bases, and 2 bases stayed unmatched. There are 13 residues in the CDR3. The germline CDR1 and CDR2 sequences are SGHRS and YFSETQ. CDR3: CASSFRTGDTQYF. As DNA, the CDR3 is TGCGCCAGCAGCTTCCGGACAGGAGATACGCAGTATTTT.

This chain connects TRBV24-1 to TRBJ2-3; TRBD1 matches at 7 bases. The CDR3 has 15 amino acids. With V trimmed by 5 bases and J by 2 bases, 6 bases remained unmatched. Germline V CDR1 and CDR2: KGHDR, SFDVKD. DNA for the CDR3: TGTGCCACCAGTGGTCCGGGACAGCACACAGATACGCAGTATTTT. Protein sequence: CATSGPGQHTDTQYF.

This clonotype was observed a few times. The rearrangement uses TRBV3-1 and TRBJ2-5; D not resolved. Germline V gene sequence: CDR1 LGHDT, CDR2 YNNKEL (reference sequence). The CDR3 spans 13 residues. The V end lost 8 bases, the J end lost 1 base, and 11 bases lay between the germline ends. This chain's CDR3 is CASGPAVQETQYF. The CDR3, as DNA: TGTGCCAGCGGTCCGGCAGTCCAAGAGACCCAGTACTTC.

This clonotype was observed a handful of times. J is TRBJ2-7 and V is TRBV28; D tentatively reads TRBD1 or TRBD2 (5 bases each). The CDR3 consists of 14 residues. The germline CDR1 and CDR2 sequences are MDHEN and SYDVKM. The germline V and J ends were trimmed by 6 bases and 7 bases, with 19 bases remaining between them. CDR3 coding DNA: TGTGCCAGCAGCAAAAGTGGTTCGGGGCGTGAGCAGTACTTC. Translation gives CASSKSGSGREQYF.

The table lists this clonotype with many counts. The chain carries TRBV6-5 and TRBJ2-2, with 7 bases aligning to TRBD2. V was pared by 4 bases and J by 8 bases, with 10 bases of the junction left unmatched. Germline V gives CDR1 MNHEY, CDR2 SVGAGI. The CDR3 contains 15 residues. This CDR3 is CASSLGLPGVGELFF. The CDR3 nucleotides are TGTGCCAGCAGTTTGGGACTACCCGGGGTTGGGGAGCTGTTTTTT.

This clonotype was seen ten or more times. The genes are TRBV12-3 or TRBV12-4 and TRBJ2-5; 8 bases match TRBD2. Trimming removed 7 bases from V and 5 bases from J; junction bases left unmatched: 6. The CDR3 consists of 13 residues. DNA of the CDR3: TGTGCCAGCACTGCCGGGACTAGTGAGACCCAGTACTTC. Encoded protein: CASTAGTSETQYF.

This clonotype was picked up a small number of times. The rearrangement uses TRBV30 and TRBJ2-1; 11 bases line up with TRBD2. Germline-derived CDR1 and CDR2 are GTSNPN and SVGIG (reference sequence). V was pared by 1 base and J by 8 bases, with 10 bases of the junction left unmatched. The CDR3 consists of 16 residues. The CDR3 here is CAWSGTASGRWHEQFF. CDR3 in DNA: TGTGCCTGGAGTGGGACCGCTAGCGGGAGGTGGCATGAGCAGTTCTTC.

This clonotype was detected a few times. The chain carries TRBV7-2 and TRBJ2-7; D unresolved. From germline, CDR1 is SGHTA and CDR2 FQGNSA. The CDR3 runs 14 residues. The V end was cut by 0 bases, the J end by 3 bases, with 9 bases between. This CDR3 reads CASSLATVSYEQYF. The CDR3 region has the DNA TGTGCCAGCAGCTTAGCTACAGTCAGCTACGAGCAGTACTTC. The entire variable domain, with the rest obtained from reference TRBV7-2 and TRBJ2-7, is as follows: GAGVSQSPSNKVTEKGKDVELRCDPISGHTALYWYRQSLGQGLEFLIYFQGNSAPDKSGLPSDRFSAERTGGSVSTLTIQRTQQEDSAVYLCASSLATVSYEQYFGPGTRLTVT.

DNA of the CDR3: TGTGCCAGCAGCCAAGCGTCAGCCGGAGTCTCTGGGGCCAACGTCCTGACTTTC. It codes for CASSQASAGVSGANVLTF. The V gene is TRBV3-1, the J gene TRBJ2-6, with no clear D. Germline loops: CDR1 LGHDT, CDR2 YNNKEL (reference sequence). Trimming took off 1 base at V and 0 bases at J, with 13 bases between the two ends. The CDR3 contains 18 residues.

The chain couples TRBV12-3 or TRBV12-4 to TRBJ2-7, with D maybe TRBD2 (5 bases). V was shortened by 6 bases and J by 0 bases, with 15 bases between the two germline ends. The CDR3 has 15 residues. CDR3 bases: TGTGCCAGCAGCTCCGCTTCCGGGATCTCCTACGAGCAGTACTTC. Translating it yields CASSSASGISYEQYF.

This clonotype was seen at least ten times. The V and J genes are TRBV5-1 and TRBJ2-2; D gene unclear. Between the trimmed V and J ends, which lost 1 base and 6 bases, there was a span of 10 bases. CDR1 is SGHRS and CDR2 is YFSETQ in the germline V gene. CDR3 length equals 14 residues. The CDR3 protein is CASSLQGFSGELFF. The CDR3 DNA reads as TGCGCCAGCAGCTTGCAAGGGTTTTCCGGGGAGCTGTTTTTT.

This clonotype was seen many times. The gene calls are TRBV5-5 and TRBJ2-7; D is unclear. Trimming cost V 4 bases and J 1 base, with 15 bases left between them. Germline CDR1 and CDR2: SGHKS and YYEKEE (reference sequence). This CDR3 has 15 residues. The CDR3 loop is CASSGYTFGSYEQYF. The CDR3 DNA is TGTGCCAGCAGCGGGTATACCTTTGGTTCCTACGAGCAGTACTTC. Filled out from reference TRBV5-5 and TRBJ2-7, the complete variable domain reads DAGVTQSPTHLIKTRGQQVTLRCSPISGHKSVSWYQQVLGQGPQFIFQYYEKEERGRGNFPDRFSARQFPNYSSELNVNALLLGDSALYLCASSGYTFGSYEQYFGPGTRLTVT.